Listed below are T cell receptor beta chains from one sample, sequenced in a study of cytomegalovirus exposure and HLA in healthy donors. Libraries were prepared by immunoSEQ multiplex PCR; TCRdb keeps only in-frame clonotypes and omits some of them. The table counts roughly 62,000 clones; over 2% lies in the top ten. The specimen was PBMCs. The receptors here all came from a woman aged 18-29 years in good health and CMV-seronegative. Each CDR3 is given with its conserved first and last residue. The D gene is left open where the match is weak.

d_gene	v_gene	j_gene	CDR3nt	CDR3aa
-	TRBV5-1	TRBJ2-1	TGCGCCAGCAGCTTGATGGGGGGAGCGTCGAGCTCCGACAATGAGCAGTTCTTC	CASSLMGGASSSDNEQFF
-	TRBV29-1	TRBJ2-3	TGCAGCGTTGAGGGGACAAGCTCCGATACGCAGTATTTT	CSVEGTSSDTQYF
-	TRBV5-1	TRBJ2-7	TGCGCCAGCAGTCCCCAGGGTTCCTACGAGCAGTACTTC	CASSPQGSYEQYF
-	TRBV6-5	TRBJ1-6	TGTGCCAGCAGTTACGGGGGGACGACTCATAATTCACCCCTCCACTTT	CASSYGGTTHNSPLHF
TRBD1	TRBV18	TRBJ1-1	TGTGCCAGCTCGGTGACAGGGGGCCACACTGAAGCTTTCTTT	CASSVTGGHTEAFF
TRBD1	TRBV4-1	TRBJ1-1	TGCGCCAGCAGCCTCAGACAGGGGGACACTGAAGCTTTCTTT	CASSLRQGDTEAFF
-	TRBV4-2	TRBJ2-7	TGTGCCAGCAGCCAAGATGAGGGGACTGTGTCCGAGCAGTACTTC	CASSQDEGTVSEQYF
-	TRBV9	TRBJ2-7	TGTGCCAGCAGCTCCGGGACAACCTACGAGCAGTACTTC	CASSSGTTYEQYF
TRBD1	TRBV6-5	TRBJ1-2	TGTGCCAGCAGTTCCCCCGGGACAGCCGACTATGGCTACACCTTC	CASSSPGTADYGYTF
TRBD1	TRBV4-1	TRBJ2-7	TGCGCCAGCAGCCCACCTGAGGGGGCCCTCTACGAGCAGTACTTC	CASSPPEGALYEQYF
-	TRBV18	TRBJ1-4	TGTGCCAGCTCACCCCCAGGGGCTGGTTTTGCTGAAAAACTGTTTTTT	CASSPPGAGFAEKLFF
TRBD1	TRBV19	TRBJ1-2	TGTGCCAGCACTCCGGGACAGGGGAGAGATTATGGCTACACCTTC	CASTPGQGRDYGYTF
-	TRBV5-1	TRBJ1-1	TGCGCCAGCAGCTTGGGGACATTGAACACTGAAGCTTTCTTT	CASSLGTLNTEAFF
-	TRBV18	TRBJ1-1	TGTGCCAGCTCACCTCCAGGGGACACTGAAGCTTTCTTT	CASSPPGDTEAFF
TRBD1	TRBV6-4	TRBJ2-2	TGTGCCAGCAGTGGACAGGGGGACACCGGGGAGCTGTTTTTT	CASSGQGDTGELFF
TRBD2	TRBV5-1	TRBJ2-1	TGCGCCAGCAGCTTGGCCGGGGGGGACAATGAGCAGTTCTTC	CASSLAGGDNEQFF
TRBD1	TRBV5-1	TRBJ1-2	TGCGCCAGCAGCTTGGTTGCTGGGACAGGGCTTAGTGGCTACACCTTC	CASSLVAGTGLSGYTF
-	TRBV4-1	TRBJ2-5	TGCGCCAGCAGCCATTCCGAGGGAGTGCTAGAGACCCAGTACTTC	CASSHSEGVLETQYF
-	TRBV5-1	TRBJ1-1	TGCGCCAGCAGCTTGGGACAGAAAGATTTCCTGAACACTGAAGCTTTCTTT	CASSLGQKDFLNTEAFF
-	TRBV6-5	TRBJ1-4	TGTGCCAGCAGCGCCGTTCCGACAGGCGGTGAAAAACTGTTTTTT	CASSAVPTGGEKLFF
-	TRBV4-1	TRBJ2-5	TGCGCCAGCAGCCGGAGGGGACCGTTATTCCAAGAGACCCAGTACTTC	CASSRRGPLFQETQYF
-	TRBV5-1	TRBJ2-5	TGCGCCAGCAGCCTAGGTGGGGGGAGCTGGGAGACCCAGTACTTC	CASSLGGGSWETQYF
-	TRBV11-2	TRBJ1-2	TGTGCCAGCAGCTTATACCTCGACAGTCCCTATGGCTACACCTTC	CASSLYLDSPYGYTF
TRBD1	TRBV28	TRBJ1-2	TGTGCCAGCAGTTTATCCCCGACAGGGGGCTATGGCTACACCTTC	CASSLSPTGGYGYTF
TRBD1	TRBV29-1	TRBJ2-7	TGCAGCGTTTTATCAGTTACAGGGGACGAGCAGTACTTC	CSVLSVTGDEQYF
TRBD1	TRBV28	TRBJ2-7	TGTGCCAGCAGTTCCAGCGCCACGGGACAGGGCGAGCAGTACTTC	CASSSSATGQGEQYF
-	TRBV6-5	TRBJ2-5	TGTGCCAGCAGTTCTCTCTCCAGGGTCCCCCAAGAGACCCAGTACTTC	CASSSLSRVPQETQYF
-	TRBV5-1	TRBJ2-7	TGCGCCAGCAGCTATGCAGGTGAGGGCGAGCAGTACTTC	CASSYAGEGEQYF
-	TRBV5-1	TRBJ2-7	TGCGCCAGCAGCTTGGGGGCAGGGGTGTACGAGCAGTACTTC	CASSLGAGVYEQYF
-	TRBV6-5	TRBJ1-6	TGTGCCAGCAGTTACTCTATAGGGGTAGGATCACCCCTCCACTTT	CASSYSIGVGSPLHF
TRBD1	TRBV5-1	TRBJ1-1	TGCGCCAGCAGCCCTGACAGGGGTGGTACTGAAGCTTTCTTT	CASSPDRGGTEAFF
-	TRBV6-5	TRBJ1-1	TGTGCCAGCAGTTCGCTAAGCGGGGCTGGGGACACTGAAGCTTTCTTT	CASSSLSGAGDTEAFF
-	TRBV5-1	TRBJ1-1	TGCGCCAGCAGCCCGGGGAAAACGGGAGTTGAAGCTTTCTTT	CASSPGKTGVEAFF
TRBD2	TRBV11-2	TRBJ2-1	TGTGCCAGCAGCTTAGATCTGGTAGCGGGAGAAGTCAATGAGCAGTTCTTC	CASSLDLVAGEVNEQFF
-	TRBV9	TRBJ2-3	TGTGCCAGCAGCGTAAGACTGGCAGATACGCAGTATTTT	CASSVRLADTQYF
TRBD2	TRBV29-1	TRBJ2-1	TGCAGCGTTGTAGCGGGGGGCTCCAGCTCCTACAATGAGCAGTTCTTC	CSVVAGGSSSYNEQFF
TRBD1	TRBV13	TRBJ1-6	TGTGCCAGCAGCTTAAAAGACAGGGGCAATTCACCCCTCCACTTT	CASSLKDRGNSPLHF
TRBD1	TRBV6-1	TRBJ2-1	TGTGCCAGCAGCCCGACAGGGTACGGTAATGAGCAGTTCTTC	CASSPTGYGNEQFF
TRBD1	TRBV5-1	TRBJ2-7	TGCGCCAGCAGCTTACGGACAGGGGGCTTATACGAGCAGTACTTC	CASSLRTGGLYEQYF
-	TRBV9	TRBJ2-1	TGTGCCAGCAGCGTAGATGCGGGAAATGAGCAGTTCTTC	CASSVDAGNEQFF